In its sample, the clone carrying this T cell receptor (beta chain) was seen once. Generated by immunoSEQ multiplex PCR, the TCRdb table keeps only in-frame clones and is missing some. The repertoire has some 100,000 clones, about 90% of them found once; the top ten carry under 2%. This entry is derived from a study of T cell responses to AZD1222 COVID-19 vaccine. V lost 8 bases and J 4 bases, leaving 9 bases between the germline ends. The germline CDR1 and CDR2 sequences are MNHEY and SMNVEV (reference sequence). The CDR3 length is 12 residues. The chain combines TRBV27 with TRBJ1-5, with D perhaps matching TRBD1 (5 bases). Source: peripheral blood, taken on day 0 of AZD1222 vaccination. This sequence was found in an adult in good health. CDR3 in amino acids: CASGANNQPQHF. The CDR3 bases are TGTGCCAGCGGGGCAAATAATCAGCCCCAGCATTTT.